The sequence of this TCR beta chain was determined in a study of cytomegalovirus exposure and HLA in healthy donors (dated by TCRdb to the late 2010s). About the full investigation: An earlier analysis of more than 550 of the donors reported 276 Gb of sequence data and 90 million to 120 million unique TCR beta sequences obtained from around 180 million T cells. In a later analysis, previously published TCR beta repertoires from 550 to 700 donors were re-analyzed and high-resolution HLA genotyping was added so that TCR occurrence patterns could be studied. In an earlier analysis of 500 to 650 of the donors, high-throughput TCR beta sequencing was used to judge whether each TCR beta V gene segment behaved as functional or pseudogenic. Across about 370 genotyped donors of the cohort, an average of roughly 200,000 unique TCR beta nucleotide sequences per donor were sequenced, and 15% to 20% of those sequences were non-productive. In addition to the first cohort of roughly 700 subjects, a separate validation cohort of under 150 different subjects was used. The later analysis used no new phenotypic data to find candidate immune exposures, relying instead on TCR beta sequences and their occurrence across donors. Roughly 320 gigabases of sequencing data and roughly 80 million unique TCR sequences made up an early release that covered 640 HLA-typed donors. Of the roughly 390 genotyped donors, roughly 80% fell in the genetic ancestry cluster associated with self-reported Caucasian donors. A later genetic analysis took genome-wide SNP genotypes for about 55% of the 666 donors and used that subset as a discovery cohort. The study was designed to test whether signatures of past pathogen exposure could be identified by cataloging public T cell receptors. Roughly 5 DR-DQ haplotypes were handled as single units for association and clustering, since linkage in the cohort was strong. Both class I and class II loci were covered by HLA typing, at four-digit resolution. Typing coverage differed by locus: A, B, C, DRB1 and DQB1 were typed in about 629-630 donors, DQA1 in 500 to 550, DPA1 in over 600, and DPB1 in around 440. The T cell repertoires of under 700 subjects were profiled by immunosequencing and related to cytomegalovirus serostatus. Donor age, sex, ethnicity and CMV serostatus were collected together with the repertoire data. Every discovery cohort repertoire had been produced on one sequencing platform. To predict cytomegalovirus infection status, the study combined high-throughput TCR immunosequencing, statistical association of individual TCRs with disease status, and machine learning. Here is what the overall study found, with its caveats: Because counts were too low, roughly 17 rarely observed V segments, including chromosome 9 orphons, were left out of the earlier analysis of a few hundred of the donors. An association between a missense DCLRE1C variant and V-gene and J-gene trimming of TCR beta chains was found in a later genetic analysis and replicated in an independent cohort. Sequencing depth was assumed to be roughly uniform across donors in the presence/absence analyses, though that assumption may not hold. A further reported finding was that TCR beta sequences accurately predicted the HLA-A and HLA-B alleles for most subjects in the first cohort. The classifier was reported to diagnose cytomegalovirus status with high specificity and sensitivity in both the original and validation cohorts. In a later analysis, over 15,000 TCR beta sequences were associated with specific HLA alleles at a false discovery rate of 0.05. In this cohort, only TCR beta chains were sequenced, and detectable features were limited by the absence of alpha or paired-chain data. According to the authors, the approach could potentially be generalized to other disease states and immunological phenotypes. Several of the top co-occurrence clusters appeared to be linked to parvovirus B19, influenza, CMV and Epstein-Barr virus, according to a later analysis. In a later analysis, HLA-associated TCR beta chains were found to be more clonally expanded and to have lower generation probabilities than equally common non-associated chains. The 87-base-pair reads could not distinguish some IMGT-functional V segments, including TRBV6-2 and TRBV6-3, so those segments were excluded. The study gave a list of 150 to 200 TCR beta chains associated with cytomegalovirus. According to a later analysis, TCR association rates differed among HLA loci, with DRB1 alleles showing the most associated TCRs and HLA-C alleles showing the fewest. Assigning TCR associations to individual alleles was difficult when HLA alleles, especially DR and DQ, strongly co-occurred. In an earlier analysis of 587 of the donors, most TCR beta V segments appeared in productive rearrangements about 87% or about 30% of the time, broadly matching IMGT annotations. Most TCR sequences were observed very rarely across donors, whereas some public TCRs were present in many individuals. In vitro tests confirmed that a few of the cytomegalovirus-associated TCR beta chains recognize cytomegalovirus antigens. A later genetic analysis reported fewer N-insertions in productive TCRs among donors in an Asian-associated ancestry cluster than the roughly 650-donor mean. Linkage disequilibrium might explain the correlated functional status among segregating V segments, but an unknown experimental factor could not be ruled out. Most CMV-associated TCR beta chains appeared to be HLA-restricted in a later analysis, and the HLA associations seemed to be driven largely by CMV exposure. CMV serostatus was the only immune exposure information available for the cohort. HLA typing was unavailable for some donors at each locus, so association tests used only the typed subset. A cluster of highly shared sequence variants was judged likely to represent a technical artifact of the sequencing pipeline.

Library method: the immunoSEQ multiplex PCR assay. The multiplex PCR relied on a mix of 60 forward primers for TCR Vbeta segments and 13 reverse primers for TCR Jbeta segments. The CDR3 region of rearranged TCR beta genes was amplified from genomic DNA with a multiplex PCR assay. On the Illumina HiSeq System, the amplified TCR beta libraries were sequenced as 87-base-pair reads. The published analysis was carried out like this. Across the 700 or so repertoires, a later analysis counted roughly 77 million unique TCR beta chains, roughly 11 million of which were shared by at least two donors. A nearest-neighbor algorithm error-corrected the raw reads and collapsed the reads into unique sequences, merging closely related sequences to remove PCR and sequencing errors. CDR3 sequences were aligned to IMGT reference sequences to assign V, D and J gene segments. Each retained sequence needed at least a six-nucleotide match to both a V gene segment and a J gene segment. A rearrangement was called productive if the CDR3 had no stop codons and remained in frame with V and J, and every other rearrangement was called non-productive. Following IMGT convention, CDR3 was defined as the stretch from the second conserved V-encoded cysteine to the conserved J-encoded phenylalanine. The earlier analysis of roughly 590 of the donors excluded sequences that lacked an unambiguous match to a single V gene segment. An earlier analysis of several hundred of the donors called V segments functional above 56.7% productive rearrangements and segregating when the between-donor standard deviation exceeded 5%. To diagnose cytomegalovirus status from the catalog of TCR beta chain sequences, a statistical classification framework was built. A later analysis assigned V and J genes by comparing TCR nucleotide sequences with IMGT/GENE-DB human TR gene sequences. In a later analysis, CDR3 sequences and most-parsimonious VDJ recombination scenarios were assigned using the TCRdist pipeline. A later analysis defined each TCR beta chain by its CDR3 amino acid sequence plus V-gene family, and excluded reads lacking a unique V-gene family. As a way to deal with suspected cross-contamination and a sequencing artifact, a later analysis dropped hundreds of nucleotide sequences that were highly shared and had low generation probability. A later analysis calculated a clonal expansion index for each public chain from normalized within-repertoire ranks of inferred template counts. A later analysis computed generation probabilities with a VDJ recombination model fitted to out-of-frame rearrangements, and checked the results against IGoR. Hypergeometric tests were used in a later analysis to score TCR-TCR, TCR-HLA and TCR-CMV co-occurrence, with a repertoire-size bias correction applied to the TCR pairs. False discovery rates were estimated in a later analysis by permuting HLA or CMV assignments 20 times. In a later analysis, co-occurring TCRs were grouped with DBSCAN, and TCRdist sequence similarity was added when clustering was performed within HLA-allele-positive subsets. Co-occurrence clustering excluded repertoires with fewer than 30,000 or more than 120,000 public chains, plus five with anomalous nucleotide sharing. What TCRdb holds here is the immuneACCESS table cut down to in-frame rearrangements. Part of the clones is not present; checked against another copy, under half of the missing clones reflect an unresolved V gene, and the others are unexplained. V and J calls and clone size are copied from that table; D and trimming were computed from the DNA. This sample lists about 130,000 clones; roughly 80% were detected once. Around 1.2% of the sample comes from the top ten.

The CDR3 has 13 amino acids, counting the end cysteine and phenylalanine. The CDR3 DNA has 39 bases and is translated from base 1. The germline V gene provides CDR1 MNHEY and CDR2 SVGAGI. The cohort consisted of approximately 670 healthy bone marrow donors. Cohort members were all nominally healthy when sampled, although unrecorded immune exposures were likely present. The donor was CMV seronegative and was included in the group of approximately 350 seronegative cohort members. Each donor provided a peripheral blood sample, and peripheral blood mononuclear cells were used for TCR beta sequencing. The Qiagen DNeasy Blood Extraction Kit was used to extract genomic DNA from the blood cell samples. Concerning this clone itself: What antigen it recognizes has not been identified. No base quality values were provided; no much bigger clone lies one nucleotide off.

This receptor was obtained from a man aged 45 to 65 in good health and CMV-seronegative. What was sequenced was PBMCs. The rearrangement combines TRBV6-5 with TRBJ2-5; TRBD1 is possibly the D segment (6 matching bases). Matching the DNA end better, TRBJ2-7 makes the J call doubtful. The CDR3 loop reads CASRATGTYEQYF. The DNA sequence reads TGTGCCAGCAGAGCTACAGGGACCTACGAGCAGTACTTC.